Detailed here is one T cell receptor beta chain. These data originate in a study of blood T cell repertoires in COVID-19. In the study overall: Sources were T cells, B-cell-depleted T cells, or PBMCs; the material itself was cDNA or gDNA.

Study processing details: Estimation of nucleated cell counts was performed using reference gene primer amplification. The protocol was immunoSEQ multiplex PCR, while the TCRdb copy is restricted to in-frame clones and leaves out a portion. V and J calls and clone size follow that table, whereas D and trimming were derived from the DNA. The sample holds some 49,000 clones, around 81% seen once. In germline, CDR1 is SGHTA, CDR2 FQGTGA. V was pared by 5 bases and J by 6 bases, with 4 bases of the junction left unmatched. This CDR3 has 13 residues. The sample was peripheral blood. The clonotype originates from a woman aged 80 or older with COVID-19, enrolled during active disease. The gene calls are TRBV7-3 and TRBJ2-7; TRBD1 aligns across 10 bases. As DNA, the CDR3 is TGTGCCAGCAGCCTGGGACAGGGGCTCGAGCAGTACTTC. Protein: CASSLGQGLEQYF.